A selection of T cell receptor beta chains follows, all from one sample in a study of identical twins. One entry per CDR3 protein, called by TCRdb with MiXCR from the 5' RACE reads. The data contain 400,000 to 500,000 distinct CDR3 sequences, 13% to 15% of them seen just once; the ten biggest clones take up 0.98%. This sample was also put to use in a study of yellow fever vaccine responses in identical twins.

The material sequenced was CD4+ T cells sorted from blood. The receptors here all came from a woman younger than 35 in good health. CDR3s include the opening cysteine and the closing phenylalanine or tryptophan.

j_call v_call cdr3_aa
TRBJ1-4 TRBV25-1 CATETRDLNGRKLFF
TRBJ2-7 TRBV7-2 CASSLILGDEQYF
TRBJ2-2 TRBV24-1 CATSDPRVTAISGELFF
TRBJ2-7 TRBV7-2 CASSNGPYEQYF
TRBJ1-6 TRBV5-1 CASSFGTNSPLHF
TRBJ2-1 TRBV10-3 CAISDVSSLGNEQFF
TRBJ2-5 TRBV4-2 CASSQPGETQYF
TRBJ2-1 TRBV5-1 CASSLSPGTGRYNEQFF
TRBJ2-2 TRBV20-1 CSARGAGRSNTGELFF
TRBJ2-7 TRBV12-3/TRBV12-4 CASRTDRRSYEQYF
TRBJ2-2 TRBV15 CATSRDRRVRTGELFF
TRBJ2-7 TRBV20-1 CSASPGTGAYEQYF
TRBJ2-7 TRBV4-2 CASSQGGREGYEQYF
TRBJ2-5 TRBV5-1 CASSLGRSGQETQYF
TRBJ2-7 TRBV9 CASSVGMAGVYEQYF
TRBJ2-5 TRBV7-2 CASSLAIGEQTQYF
TRBJ2-7 TRBV28 CASSLWEDGQYF
TRBJ2-3 TRBV29-1 CSVPTSGNTDTQYF
TRBJ2-3 TRBV29-1 CSVESRGGRTGSLDTQYF
TRBJ2-7 TRBV20-1 CSANPAATYEQYF
TRBJ2-1 TRBV5-1 CASSLQRGTYNEQFF
TRBJ2-4 TRBV5-1 CASSPLTRDIQYF
TRBJ2-3 TRBV12-3/TRBV12-4 CASSGGRGDTQYF
TRBJ2-7 TRBV6-2/TRBV6-3 CASSSPGRGHYEQYF
TRBJ2-1 TRBV11-2 CASRSLRDRGGNEQFF
TRBJ1-5 TRBV6-2/TRBV6-3 CASKASNQPQHF